The entry below describes one T cell receptor beta chain. Data came from immunoSEQ multiplex PCR; TCRdb stores just in-frame clones and leaves some out. The data show 33,000 or so clones, roughly 91% seen once. The source of the sample is a study of T cell changes during pregnancy in multiple sclerosis. This CDR3 comprises 15 residues. Germline V lookup: CDR1 SGHDT, CDR2 YYEEEE. Trimming took off 4 bases at V and 4 bases at J, with 14 bases between the two ends. This TCR was sampled from a female donor in good health, enrolled as a control in a pregnancy study. V gene TRBV5-6 combines with J gene TRBJ1-4, with D possibly TRBD1 on 6 matching bases. This specimen consisted of CD8+ T cells from peripheral blood mononuclear cells, obtained in the second trimester of pregnancy. The CDR3 spells CASSGRTALNEKLFF. The CDR3 DNA follows: TGTGCCAGCAGCGGACGGACAGCCCTTAATGAAAAACTGTTTTTT.